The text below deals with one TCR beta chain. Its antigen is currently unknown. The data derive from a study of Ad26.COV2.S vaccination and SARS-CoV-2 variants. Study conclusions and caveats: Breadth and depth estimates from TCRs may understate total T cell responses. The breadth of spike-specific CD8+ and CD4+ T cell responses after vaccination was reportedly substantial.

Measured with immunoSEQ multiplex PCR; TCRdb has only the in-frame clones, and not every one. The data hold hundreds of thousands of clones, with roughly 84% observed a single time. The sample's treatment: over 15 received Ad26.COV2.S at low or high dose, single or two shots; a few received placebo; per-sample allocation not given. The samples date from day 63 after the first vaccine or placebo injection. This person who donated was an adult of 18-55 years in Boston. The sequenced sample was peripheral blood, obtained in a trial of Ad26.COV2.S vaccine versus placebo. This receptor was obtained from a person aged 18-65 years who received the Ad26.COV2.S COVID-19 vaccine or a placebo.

The CDR3 nucleotides read TGTGCCAGCTCACCAGGACTAGCGGGGGGAACAGATACGCAGTATTTT. It yields the protein CASSPGLAGGTDTQYF. The genes are TRBV18 and TRBJ2-3, with 14 bases identical to TRBD2. The CDR3 is made up of 16 amino acids. Germline V gene lookup returns CDR1 KGHSH and CDR2 LQKENI. V lost 2 bases and J lost 3; bases outside the gene matches: 1.